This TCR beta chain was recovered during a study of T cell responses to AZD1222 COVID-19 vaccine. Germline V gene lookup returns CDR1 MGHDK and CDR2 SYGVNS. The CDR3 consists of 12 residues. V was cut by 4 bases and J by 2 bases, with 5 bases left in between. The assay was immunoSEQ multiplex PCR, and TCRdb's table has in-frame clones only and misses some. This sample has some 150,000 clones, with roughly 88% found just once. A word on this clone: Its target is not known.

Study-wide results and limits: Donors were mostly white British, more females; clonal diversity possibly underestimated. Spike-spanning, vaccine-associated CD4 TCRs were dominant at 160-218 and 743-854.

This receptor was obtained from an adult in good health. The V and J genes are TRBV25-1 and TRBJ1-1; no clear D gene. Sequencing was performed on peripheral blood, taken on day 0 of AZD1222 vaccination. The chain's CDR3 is CASSVLNTEAFF. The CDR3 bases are TGTGCCAGCAGTGTCCTCAACACTGAAGCTTTCTTT.